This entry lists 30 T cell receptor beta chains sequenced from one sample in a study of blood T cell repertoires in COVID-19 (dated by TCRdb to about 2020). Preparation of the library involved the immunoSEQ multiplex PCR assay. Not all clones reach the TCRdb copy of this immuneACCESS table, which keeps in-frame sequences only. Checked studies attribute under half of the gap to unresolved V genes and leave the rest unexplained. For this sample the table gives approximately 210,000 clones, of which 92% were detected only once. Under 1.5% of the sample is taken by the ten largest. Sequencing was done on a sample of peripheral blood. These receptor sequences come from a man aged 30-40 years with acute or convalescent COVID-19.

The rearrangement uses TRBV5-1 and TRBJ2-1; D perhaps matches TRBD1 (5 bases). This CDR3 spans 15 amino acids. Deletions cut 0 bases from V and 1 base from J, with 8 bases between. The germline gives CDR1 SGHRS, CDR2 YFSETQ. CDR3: CASSLGAGSYNEQFF. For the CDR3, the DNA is TGCGCCAGCAGCTTGGGGGCAGGGTCCTACAATGAGCAGTTCTTC.

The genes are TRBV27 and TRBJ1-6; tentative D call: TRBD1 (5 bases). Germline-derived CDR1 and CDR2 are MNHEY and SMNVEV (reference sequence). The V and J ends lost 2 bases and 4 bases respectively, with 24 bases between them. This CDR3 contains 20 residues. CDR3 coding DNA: TGTGCCAGCAGTTTAGAATGGGCCAGGGATTGGGGCTCATATAATTCACCCCTCCACTTT. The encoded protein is CASSLEWARDWGSYNSPLHF.

The CDR3, as DNA: TGTGCCAGCAGTCCTCTGGACAGTTCTAACTATGGCTACACCTTC. It codes for CASSPLDSSNYGYTF. This chain connects TRBV27 to TRBJ1-2; possible D gene TRBD1, 6 bases. CDR1 MNHEY and CDR2 SMNVEV come from the germline V gene (reference sequence). The CDR3 is 15 amino acids. Trimming took 5 bases from V and 0 from J, leaving 13 bases between them.

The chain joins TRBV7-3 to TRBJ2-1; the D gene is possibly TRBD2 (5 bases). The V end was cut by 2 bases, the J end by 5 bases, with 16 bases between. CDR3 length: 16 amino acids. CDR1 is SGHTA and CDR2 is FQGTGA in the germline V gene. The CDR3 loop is CASSLDPDVGNNEQFF. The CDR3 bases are TGTGCCAGCAGCTTAGACCCGGATGTCGGGAACAATGAGCAGTTCTTC.

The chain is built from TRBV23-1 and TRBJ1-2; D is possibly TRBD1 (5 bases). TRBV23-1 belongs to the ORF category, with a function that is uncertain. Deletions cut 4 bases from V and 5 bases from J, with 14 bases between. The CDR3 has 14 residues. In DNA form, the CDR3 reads TGCGCCAGCAGTCGAGCGACAGAAGGGTATGGCTACACCTTC. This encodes CASSRATEGYGYTF.

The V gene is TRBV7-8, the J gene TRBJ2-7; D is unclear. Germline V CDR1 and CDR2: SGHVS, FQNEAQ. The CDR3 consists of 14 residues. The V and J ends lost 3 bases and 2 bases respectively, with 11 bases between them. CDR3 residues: CASSFVNGAYEQYF. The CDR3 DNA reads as TGTGCCAGCAGCTTCGTAAACGGAGCCTACGAGCAGTACTTC.

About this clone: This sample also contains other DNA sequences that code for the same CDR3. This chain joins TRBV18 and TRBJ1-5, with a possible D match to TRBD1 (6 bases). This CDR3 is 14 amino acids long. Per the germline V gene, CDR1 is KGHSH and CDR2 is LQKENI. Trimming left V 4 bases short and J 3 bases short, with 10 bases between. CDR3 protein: CASSQTGFNQPQHF. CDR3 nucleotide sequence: TGTGCCAGCTCACAAACAGGGTTCAATCAGCCCCAGCATTTT.

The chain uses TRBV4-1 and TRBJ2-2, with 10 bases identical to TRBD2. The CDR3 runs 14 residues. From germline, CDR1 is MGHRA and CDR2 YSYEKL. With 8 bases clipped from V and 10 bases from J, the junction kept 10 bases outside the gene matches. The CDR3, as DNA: TGCGCCAGCGGGCCGGGACTAGCGTACCCGGAGCTGTTTTTT. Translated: CASGPGLAYPELFF.

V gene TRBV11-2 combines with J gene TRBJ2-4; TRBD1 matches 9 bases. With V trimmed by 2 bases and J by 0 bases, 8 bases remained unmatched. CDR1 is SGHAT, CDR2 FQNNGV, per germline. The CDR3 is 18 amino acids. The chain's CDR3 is CASSLLVGTGLAKNIQYF. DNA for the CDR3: TGTGCCAGCAGCTTATTAGTTGGGACAGGGCTAGCCAAAAACATTCAGTACTTC.

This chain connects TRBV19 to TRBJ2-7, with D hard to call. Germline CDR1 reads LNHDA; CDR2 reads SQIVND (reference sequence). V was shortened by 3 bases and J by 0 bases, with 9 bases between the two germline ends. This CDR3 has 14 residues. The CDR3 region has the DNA TGTGCCAGTAGTATCACTGCGTACTCCTACGAGCAGTACTTC. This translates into CASSITAYSYEQYF. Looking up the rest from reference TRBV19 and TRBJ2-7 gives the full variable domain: DGGITQSPKYLFRKEGQNVTLSCEQNLNHDAMYWYRQDPGQGLRLIYYSQIVNDFQKGDIAEGYSVSREKKESFPLTVTSAQKNPTAFYLCASSITAYSYEQYFGPGTRLTVT.

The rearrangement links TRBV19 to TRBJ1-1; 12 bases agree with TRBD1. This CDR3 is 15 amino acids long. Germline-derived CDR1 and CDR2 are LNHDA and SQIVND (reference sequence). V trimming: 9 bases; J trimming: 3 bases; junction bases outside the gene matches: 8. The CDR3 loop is CASRDRGLGDTEAFF. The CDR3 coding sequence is TGTGCCAGCAGGGACAGGGGGCTGGGGGACACTGAAGCTTTCTTT.

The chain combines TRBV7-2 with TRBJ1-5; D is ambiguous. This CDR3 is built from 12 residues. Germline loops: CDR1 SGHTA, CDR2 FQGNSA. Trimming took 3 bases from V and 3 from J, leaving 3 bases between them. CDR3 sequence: CASSLYNQPQHF. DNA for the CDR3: TGTGCCAGCAGCTTGTACAATCAGCCCCAGCATTTT.

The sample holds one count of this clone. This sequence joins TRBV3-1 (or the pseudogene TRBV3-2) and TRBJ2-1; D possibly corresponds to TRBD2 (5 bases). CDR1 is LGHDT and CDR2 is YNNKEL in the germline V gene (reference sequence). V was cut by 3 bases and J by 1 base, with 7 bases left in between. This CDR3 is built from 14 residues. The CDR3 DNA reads TGTGCCAGCAGCCACCGGACTTCCTACAATGAGCAGTTCTTC. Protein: CASSHRTSYNEQFF.

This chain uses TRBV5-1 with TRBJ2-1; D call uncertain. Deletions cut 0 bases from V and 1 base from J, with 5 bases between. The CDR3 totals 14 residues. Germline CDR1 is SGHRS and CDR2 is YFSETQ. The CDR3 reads CASSLETSYNEQFF. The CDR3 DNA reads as TGCGCCAGCAGCTTGGAGACATCCTACAATGAGCAGTTCTTC.

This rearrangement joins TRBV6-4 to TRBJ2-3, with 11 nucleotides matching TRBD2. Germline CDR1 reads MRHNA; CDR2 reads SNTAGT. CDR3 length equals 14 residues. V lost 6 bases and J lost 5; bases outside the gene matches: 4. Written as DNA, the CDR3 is TGTGCCAGCAGCGACGGGACTAGCGGAGATACGCAGTATTTT. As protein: CASSDGTSGDTQYF.

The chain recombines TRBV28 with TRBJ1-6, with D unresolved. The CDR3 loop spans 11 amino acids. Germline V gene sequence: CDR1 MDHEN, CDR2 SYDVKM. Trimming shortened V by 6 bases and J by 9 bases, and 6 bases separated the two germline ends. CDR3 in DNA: TGTGCCAGCAGCTTCCGTTCACCCCTCCACTTT. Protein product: CASSFRSPLHF.

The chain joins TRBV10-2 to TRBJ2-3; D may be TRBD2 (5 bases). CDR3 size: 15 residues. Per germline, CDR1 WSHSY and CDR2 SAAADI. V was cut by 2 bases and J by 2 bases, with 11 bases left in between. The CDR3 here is CASSEKRIDTDTQYF. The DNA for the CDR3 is TGCGCCAGCAGTGAGAAGCGGATCGACACAGATACGCAGTATTTT.

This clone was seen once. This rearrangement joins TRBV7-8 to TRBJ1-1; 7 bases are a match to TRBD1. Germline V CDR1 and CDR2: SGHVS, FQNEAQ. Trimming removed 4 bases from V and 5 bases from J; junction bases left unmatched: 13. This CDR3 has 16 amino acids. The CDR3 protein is CASSYSGTAGGTEAFF. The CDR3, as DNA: TGTGCCAGCAGCTACTCCGGGACAGCGGGCGGGACTGAAGCTTTCTTT.

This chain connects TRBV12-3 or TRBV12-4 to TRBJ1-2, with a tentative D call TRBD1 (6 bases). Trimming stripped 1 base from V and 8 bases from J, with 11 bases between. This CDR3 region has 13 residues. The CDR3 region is CASSLVRGYGYTF. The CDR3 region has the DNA TGTGCCAGCAGTTTAGTCAGGGGATACGGCTACACCTTC.

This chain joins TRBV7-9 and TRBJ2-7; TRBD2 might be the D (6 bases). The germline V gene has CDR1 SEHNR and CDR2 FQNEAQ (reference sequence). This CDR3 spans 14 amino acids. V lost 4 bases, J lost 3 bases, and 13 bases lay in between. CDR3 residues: CASSSAGSYYEQYF. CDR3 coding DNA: TGTGCCAGCAGCTCAGCCGGGAGCTACTACGAGCAGTACTTC.

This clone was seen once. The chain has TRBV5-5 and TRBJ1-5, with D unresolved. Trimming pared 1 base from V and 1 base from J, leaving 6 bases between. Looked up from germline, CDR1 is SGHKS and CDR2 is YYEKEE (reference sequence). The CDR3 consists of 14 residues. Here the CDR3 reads CASSLRESNQPQHF. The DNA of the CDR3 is TGTGCCAGCAGCTTGAGGGAGAGCAATCAGCCCCAGCATTTT.

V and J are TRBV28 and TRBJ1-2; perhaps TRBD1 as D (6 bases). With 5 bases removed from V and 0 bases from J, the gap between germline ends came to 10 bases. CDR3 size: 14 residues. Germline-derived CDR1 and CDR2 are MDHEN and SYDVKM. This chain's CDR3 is CASSAQGSNYGYTF. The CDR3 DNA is TGTGCCAGCAGTGCACAGGGTTCTAACTATGGCTACACCTTC.

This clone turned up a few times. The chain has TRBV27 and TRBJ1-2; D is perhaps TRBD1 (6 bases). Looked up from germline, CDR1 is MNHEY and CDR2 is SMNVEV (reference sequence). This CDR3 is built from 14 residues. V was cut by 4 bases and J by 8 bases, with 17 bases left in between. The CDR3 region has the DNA TGTGCCAGCAGTTCCGTCGAAACAGGGTACGGCTACACCTTC. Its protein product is CASSSVETGYGYTF.

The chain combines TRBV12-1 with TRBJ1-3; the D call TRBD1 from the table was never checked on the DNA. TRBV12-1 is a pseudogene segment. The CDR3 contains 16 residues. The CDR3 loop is CASSFVAEPHGNTIYF. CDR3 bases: TGTGCCAGCAGCTTTGTTGCAGAACCCCATGGAAACACCATATATTTT.

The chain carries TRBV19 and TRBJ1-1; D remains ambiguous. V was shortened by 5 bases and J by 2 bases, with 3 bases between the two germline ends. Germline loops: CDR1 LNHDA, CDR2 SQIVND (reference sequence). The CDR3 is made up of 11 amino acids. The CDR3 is CASSLNTEAFF. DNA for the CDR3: TGTGCCAGTAGTCTAAACACTGAAGCTTTCTTT.

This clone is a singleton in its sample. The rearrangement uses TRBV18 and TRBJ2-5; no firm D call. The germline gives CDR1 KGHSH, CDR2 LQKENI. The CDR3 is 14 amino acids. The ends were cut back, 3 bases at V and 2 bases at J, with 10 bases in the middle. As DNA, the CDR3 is TGTGCCAGCTCACCGGCGGCGAGACAAGAGACCCAGTACTTC. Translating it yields CASSPAARQETQYF.

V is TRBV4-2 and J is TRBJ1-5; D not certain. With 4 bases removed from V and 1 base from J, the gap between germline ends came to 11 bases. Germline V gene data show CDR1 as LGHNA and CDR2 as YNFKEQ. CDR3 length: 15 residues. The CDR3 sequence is CASSLNSRSNQPQHF. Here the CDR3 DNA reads TGTGCCAGCAGCCTCAACTCCCGGAGCAATCAGCCCCAGCATTTT.

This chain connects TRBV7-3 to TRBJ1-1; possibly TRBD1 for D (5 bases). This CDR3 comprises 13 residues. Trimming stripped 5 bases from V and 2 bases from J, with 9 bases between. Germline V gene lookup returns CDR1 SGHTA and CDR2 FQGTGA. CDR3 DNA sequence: TGTGCCAGCAGCCAGACAGTCAACACTGAAGCTTTCTTT. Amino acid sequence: CASSQTVNTEAFF.

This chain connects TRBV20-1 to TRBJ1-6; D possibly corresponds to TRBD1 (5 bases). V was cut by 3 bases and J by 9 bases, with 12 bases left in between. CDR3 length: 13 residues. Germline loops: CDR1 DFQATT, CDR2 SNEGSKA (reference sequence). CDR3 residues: CSASETVGSPLHF. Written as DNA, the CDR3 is TGCAGTGCTAGTGAGACAGTCGGTTCACCCCTCCACTTT.

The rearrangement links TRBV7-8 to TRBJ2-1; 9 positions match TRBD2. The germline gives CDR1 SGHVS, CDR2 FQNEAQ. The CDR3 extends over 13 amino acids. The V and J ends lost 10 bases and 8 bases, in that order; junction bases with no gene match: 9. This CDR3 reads CATKLAGAYEQFF. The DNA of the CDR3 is TGTGCCACCAAACTAGCGGGCGCGTATGAGCAGTTCTTC.